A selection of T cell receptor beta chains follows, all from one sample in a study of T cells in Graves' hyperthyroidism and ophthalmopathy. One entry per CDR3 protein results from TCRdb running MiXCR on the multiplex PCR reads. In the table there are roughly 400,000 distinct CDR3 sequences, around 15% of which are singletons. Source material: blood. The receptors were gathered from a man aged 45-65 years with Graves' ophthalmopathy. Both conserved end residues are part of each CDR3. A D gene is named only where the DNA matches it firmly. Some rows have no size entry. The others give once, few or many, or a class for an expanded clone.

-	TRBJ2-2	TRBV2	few	TGTGCCAGCAGTTCAAGTGTTGGCGGGGAGCTGTTTTTT	CASSSSVGGELFF
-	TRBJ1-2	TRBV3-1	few	TGTGCCAGCAGCCAACCGGACGGGTCTGGGGGCTACACCTTC	CASSQPDGSGGYTF
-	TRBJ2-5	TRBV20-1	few	TGCAGTGCTAAGACTAGTCTTCAAGAGACCCAGTACTTC	CSAKTSLQETQYF
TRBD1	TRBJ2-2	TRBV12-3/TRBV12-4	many	TGTGCCAGCAGTACCGGACAGGGGCGCAGCGGGCATAACACCGGGGAGCTGTTTTTT	CASSTGQGRSGHNTGELFF
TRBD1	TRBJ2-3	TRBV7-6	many	TGTGCCAGCAGCCGTTTTTCAGGGGGCCCCACAGATACGCAGTATTTT	CASSRFSGGPTDTQYF
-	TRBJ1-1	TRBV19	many	TGTGCCAGTAGTATAGGTGGAGGTACGTCTGAAGCTTTCTTT	CASSIGGGTSEAFF
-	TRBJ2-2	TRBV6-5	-	TGTGCCAGCAGTTACGGGAGACCCGCGAACACCGGGGAGCTGTTTTTT	CASSYGRPANTGELFF
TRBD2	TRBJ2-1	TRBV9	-	TGTGCCAGCAGCGTAGGTAGCGGGACAAGTACCTACAATGAGCAGTTCTTC	CASSVGSGTSTYNEQFF
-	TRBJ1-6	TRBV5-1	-	TGCGCCAGCAGCTTAAGACAGGCAGCGGGATATAATTCACCCCTCCACTTT	CASSLRQAAGYNSPLHF
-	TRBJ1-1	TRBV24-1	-	TGTGCCACCAGTGATTCAACGGGAGGGGGCACTGAAGCTTTCTTT	CATSDSTGGGTEAFF
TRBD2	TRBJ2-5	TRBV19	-	TGTGCCAGTAGTCCATCACTAGCGGGAGGGGTAGAGACCCAGTACTTC	CASSPSLAGGVETQYF
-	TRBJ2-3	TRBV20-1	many	TGCAGTGCTAGAGATTACGGACGGGACACAGATACGCAGTATTTT	CSARDYGRDTDTQYF
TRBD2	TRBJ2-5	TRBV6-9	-	TGTGCCAGCAGTTCAGTCGGGACTAGCGGGGAGACCCAGTACTTC	CASSSVGTSGETQYF
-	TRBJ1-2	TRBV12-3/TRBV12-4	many	TGTGCCAGCAGTTTATTGGCGCCATGGAGTTATGGCTACACCTTC	CASSLLAPWSYGYTF
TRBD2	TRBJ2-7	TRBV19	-	TGTGCCAGTAGTCTACCCGGACTAGCGGGAAAGTACGAGCAGTACTTC	CASSLPGLAGKYEQYF
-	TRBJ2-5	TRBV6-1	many	TGTGCCAGCAGTCTGACAGGGAGGGAGACCCAGTACTTC	CASSLTGRETQYF
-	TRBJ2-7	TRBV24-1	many	TGTGCCACCAGTGAGGCAGGGAAAAACGAGCAGTACTTC	CATSEAGKNEQYF
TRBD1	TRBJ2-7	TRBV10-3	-	TGTGCCACCTCCAGCCGGGACAGAGCCTACGAGCAGTACTTC	CATSSRDRAYEQYF
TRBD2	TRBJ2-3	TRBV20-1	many	TGCAGTGCTAGAGAAGGCGGGAGGGGCACAGATACGCAGTATTTT	CSAREGGRGTDTQYF
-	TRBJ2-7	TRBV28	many	TGTGCCAGCAGACCCCCCGGGGGGCTCCTTTACGAGCAGTACTTC	CASRPPGGLLYEQYF
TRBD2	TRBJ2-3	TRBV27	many	TGTGCCAGCAGTTTTTCTGTAAGCGGGAGGAGTGGGGATACGCAGTATTTT	CASSFSVSGRSGDTQYF
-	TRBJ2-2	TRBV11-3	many	TGTGCCAGCAGCTTCGACAGTTACACCGGGGAGCTGTTTTTT	CASSFDSYTGELFF
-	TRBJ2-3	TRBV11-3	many	TGTGCCAGCAGCTTGGGACGCAGGAGCACAGATACGCAGTATTTT	CASSLGRRSTDTQYF
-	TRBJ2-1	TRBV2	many	TGTGCCAGCATTCAGGACCGCAAGTTTGAGCAGTTCTTC	CASIQDRKFEQFF